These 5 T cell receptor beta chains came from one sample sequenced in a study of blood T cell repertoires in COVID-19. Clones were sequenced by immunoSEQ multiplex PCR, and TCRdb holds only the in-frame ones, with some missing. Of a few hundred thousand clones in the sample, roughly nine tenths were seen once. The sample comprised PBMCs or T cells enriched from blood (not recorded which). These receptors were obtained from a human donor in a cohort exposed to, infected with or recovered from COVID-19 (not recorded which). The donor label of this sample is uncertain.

CDR3: CASSPPGQGDSGYTF. CDR3 DNA sequence: TGTGCCAGCTCACCACCGGGACAGGGCGATAGTGGCTACACCTTC. The chain couples TRBV18 to TRBJ1-2; TRBD1 matches 9 bases. This CDR3 has 15 amino acids. Germline V gene lookup returns CDR1 KGHSH and CDR2 LQKENI. J was trimmed by 7 bases and V by 0 bases; bases with no gene match: 6.

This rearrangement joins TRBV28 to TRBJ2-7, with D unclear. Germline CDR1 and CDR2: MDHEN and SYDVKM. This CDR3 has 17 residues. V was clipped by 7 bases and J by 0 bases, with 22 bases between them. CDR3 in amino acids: CASIDSGRRRSSYEQYF. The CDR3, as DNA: TGTGCCAGCATTGATTCCGGCCGGCGGCGCTCCTCCTACGAGCAGTACTTC. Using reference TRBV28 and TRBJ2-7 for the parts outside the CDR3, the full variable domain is DVKVTQSSRYLVKRTGEKVFLECVQDMDHENMFWYRQDPGLGLRLIYFSYDVKMKEKGDIPEGYSVSREKKERFSLILESASTNQTSMYLCASIDSGRRRSSYEQYFGPGTRLTVT.

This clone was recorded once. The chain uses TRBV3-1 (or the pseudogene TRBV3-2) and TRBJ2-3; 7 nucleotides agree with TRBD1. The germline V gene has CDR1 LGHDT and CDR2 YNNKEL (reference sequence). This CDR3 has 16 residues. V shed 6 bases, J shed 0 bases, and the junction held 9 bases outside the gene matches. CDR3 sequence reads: CASSRLQGLSTDTQYF. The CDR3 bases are TGTGCCAGCAGTCGATTACAGGGGCTCAGCACAGATACGCAGTATTTT.

For the CDR3, the DNA is TGCGCCAGCAGTCAATCGAGGGCGGAGAGCAATCAGCCCCAGCATTTT. Translating gives CASSQSRAESNQPQHF. The rearrangement uses TRBV23-1 and TRBJ1-5; D call uncertain. TRBV23-1 is given ORF status, its function remaining uncertain. The CDR3 has 16 amino acids. V gave up 0 bases and J gave up 1 base, with 10 bases separating them.

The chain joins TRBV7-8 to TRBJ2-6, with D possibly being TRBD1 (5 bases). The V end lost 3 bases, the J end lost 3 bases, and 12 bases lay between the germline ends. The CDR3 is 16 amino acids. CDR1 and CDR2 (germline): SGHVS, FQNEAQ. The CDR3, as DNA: TGTGCCAGCAGCTTGGTAGGGGCGCTTGGGGCCAACGTCCTGACTTTC. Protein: CASSLVGALGANVLTF.